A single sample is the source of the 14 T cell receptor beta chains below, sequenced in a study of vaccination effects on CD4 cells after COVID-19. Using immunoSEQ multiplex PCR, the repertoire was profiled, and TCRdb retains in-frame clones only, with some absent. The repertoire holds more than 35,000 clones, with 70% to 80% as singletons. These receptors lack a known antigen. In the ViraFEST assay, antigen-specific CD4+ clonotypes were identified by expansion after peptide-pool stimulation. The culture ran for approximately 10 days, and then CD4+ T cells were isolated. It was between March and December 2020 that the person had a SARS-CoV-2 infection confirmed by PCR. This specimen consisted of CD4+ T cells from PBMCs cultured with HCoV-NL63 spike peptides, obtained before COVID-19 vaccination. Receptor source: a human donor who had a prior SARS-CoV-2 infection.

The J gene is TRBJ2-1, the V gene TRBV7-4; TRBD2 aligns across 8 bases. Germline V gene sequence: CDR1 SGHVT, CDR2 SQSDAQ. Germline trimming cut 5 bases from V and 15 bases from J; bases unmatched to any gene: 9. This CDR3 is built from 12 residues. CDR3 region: CASSPEGSGTFF. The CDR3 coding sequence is TGTGCCAGCAGCCCCGAGGGTAGCGGGACGTTCTTC. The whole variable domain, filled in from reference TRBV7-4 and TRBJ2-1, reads GAGVSQSPRYKVAKRGRDVALRCDSISGHVTLYWYRQTLGQGSEVLTYSQSDAQRDKSGRPSGRFSAERPERSVSTLKIQRTEQGDSAVYLCASSPEGSGTFFGPGTRLTVL.

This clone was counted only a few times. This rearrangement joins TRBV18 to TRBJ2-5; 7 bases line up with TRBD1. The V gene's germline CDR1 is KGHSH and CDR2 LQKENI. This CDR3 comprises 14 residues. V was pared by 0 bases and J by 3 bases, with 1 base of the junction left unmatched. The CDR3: CASSPPGQKETQYF. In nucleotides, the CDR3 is TGTGCCAGCTCACCACCGGGACAGAAAGAGACCCAGTACTTC.

In DNA form, the CDR3 reads TGTGCCAGTGCTCTGGGGGGCGCAGGGACCGGGGAGCTGTTTTTT. This codes for CASALGGAGTGELFF. This chain links TRBV19 with TRBJ2-2; D is tentatively TRBD1 or TRBD2 (6 bases each). The germline gives CDR1 LNHDA, CDR2 SQIVND (reference sequence). The V gene lost 8 bases and the J gene lost 5 bases, with 18 bases spanning the gap. CDR3 length equals 15 residues.

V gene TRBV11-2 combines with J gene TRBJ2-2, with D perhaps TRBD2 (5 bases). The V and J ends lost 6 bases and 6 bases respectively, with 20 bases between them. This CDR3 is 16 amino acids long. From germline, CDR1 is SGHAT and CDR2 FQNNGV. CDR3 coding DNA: TGTGCCAGCAGTCTAACACTAGGTTCAGAGCCCGGGGAGCTGTTTTTT. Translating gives CASSLTLGSEPGELFF.

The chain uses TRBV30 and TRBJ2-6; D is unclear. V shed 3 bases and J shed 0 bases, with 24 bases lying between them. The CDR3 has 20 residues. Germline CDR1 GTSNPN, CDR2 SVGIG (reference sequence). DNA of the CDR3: TGTGCCTGGAGACCCCGGTCCGGTTTTTGGGGTCCCTCTGGGGCCAACGTCCTGACTTTC. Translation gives CAWRPRSGFWGPSGANVLTF. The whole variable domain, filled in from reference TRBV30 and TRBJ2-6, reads SQTIHQWPATLVQPVGSPLSLECTVEGTSNPNLYWYRQAAGRGLQLLFYSVGIGQISSEVPQNLSASRPQDRQFILSSKKLLLSDSGFYLCAWRPRSGFWGPSGANVLTFGAGSRLTVL.

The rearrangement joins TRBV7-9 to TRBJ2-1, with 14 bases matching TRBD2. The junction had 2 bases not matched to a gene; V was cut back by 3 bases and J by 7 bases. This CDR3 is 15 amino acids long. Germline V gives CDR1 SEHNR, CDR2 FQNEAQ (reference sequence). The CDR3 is CASSFGTSGGNEQFF. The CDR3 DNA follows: TGTGCCAGCAGCTTCGGGACTAGCGGGGGTAATGAGCAGTTCTTC.

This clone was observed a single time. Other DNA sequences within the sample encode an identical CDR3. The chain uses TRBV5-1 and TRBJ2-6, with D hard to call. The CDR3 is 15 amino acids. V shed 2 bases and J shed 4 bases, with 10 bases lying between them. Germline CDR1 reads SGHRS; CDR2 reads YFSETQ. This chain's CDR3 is CASSLGNSGANVLTF. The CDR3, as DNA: TGCGCCAGCAGCTTAGGCAATTCGGGGGCCAACGTCCTGACTTTC.

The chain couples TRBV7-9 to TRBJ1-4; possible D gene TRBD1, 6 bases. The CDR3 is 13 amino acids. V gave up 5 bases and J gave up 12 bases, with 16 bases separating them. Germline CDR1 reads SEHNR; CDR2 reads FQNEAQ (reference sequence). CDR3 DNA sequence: TGTGCCAGCAGCGCACAGGGAGGTGGAGAACTGTTTTTT. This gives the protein CASSAQGGGELFF.

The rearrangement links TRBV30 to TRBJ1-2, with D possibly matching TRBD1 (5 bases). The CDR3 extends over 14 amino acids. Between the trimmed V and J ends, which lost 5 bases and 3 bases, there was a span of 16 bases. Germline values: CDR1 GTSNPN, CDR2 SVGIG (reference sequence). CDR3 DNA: TGTGCCTGGGCGGTTCAGGGAATATACTATGGCTACACCTTC. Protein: CAWAVQGIYYGYTF.

The CDR3 DNA sequence: TGCGCCAGCGCCGAAAACACAGGGACCGGGGAGCTGTTTTTT. This encodes CASAENTGTGELFF. This rearrangement joins TRBV5-1 to TRBJ2-2; tentatively, D is TRBD1 (6 bases). V was trimmed by 7 bases and J by 5 bases, leaving 15 bases between them. From germline, CDR1 is SGHRS and CDR2 YFSETQ. The CDR3 has 14 amino acids.

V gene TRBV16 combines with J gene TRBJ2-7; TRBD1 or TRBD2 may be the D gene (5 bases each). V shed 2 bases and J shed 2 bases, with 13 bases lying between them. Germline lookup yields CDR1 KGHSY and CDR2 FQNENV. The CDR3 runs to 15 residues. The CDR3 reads CASSQPGTEPYEQYF. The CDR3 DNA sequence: TGTGCCAGCAGCCAACCCGGGACGGAGCCCTACGAGCAGTACTTC.

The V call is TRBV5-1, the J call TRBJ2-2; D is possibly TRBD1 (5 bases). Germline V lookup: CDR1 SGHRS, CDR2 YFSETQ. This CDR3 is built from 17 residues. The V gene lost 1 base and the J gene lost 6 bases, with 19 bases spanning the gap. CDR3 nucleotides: TGCGCCAGCAGCTTGATTTCAGGGTTCATCAAATCCGGGGAGCTGTTTTTT. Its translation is CASSLISGFIKSGELFF.

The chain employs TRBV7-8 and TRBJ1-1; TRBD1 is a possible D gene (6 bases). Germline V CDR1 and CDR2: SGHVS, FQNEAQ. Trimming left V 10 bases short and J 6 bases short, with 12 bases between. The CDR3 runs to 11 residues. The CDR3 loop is CATQGFAEAFF. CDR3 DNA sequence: TGTGCCACCCAGGGGTTCGCTGAAGCTTTCTTT.

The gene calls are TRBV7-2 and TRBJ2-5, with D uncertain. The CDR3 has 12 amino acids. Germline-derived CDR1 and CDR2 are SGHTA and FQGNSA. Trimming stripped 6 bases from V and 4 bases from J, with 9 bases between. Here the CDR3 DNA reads TGTGCCAGCAGGGAATCCGGAGAGACCCAGTACTTC. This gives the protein CASRESGETQYF.